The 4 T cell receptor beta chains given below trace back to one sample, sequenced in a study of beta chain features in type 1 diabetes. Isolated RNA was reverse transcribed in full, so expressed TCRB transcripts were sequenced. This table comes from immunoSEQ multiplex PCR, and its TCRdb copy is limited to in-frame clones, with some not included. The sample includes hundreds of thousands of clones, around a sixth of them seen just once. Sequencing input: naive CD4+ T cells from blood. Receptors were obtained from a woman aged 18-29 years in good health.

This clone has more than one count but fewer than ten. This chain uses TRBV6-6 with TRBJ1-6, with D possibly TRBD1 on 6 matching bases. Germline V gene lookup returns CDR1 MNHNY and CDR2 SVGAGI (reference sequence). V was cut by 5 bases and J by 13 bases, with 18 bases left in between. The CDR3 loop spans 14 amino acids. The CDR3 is CASSSGTMLIPLHF. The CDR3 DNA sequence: TGTGCCAGCAGTAGCGGGACAATGCTTATTCCCCTCCACTTT.

In DNA form, the CDR3 reads TGTGCCAGCAGCTTAGGGGACAGGAACCGCGAGCAGTACTTC. Translated: CASSLGDRNREQYF. The chain has TRBV7-9 and TRBJ2-7; TRBD1 aligns across 8 bases. The CDR3 covers 14 residues. V was clipped by 1 base and J by 6 bases; unmatched bases: 5. Looked up from germline, CDR1 is SEHNR and CDR2 is FQNEAQ (reference sequence). The full variable domain, rest sourced from reference TRBV7-9 and TRBJ2-7, is DTGVSQNPRHKITKRGQNVTFRCDPISEHNRLYWYRQTLGQGPEFLTYFQNEAQLEKSRLLSDRFSAERPKGSFSTLEIQRTEQGDSAMYLCASSLGDRNREQYFGPGTRLTVT.

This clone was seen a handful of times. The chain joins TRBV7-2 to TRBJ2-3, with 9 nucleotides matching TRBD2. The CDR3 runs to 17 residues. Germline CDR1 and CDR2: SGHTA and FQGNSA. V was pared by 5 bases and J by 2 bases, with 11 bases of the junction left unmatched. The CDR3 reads CASSARARLAVTDTQYF. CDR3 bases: TGTGCCAGCAGCGCGAGAGCGAGACTAGCGGTCACAGATACGCAGTATTTT.

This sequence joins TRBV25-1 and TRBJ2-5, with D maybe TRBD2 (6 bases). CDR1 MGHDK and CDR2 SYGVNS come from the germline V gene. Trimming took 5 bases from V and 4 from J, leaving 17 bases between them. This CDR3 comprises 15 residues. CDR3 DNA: TGTGCCAGCAGTACCGCGGGATCAATGTCAGAGACCCAGTACTTC. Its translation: CASSTAGSMSETQYF.